The 30 T cell receptor beta chains in this list originate from one sample, sequenced in a study of persistence of HIV-infected CD4 T cells. This was the immunoSEQ version 4 assay in survey mode. Sequencing was performed with immunoSEQ multiplex PCR; in TCRdb, only in-frame clones are kept and a portion is missing. The table records around 42,000 clones, approximately 80% of them present only once. The stimulus was an HIV-1 Gag 15-mer peptide pool, 0.95 to 1 ug/peptide/mL. CD40L-negative CD69-negative CD45RO-high memory CD4+ T cells were sorted as populations depleted of antigen-responding cells. Their cognate antigens are unknown. The source was CD4+ T cells sorted from PBMCs after approximately 20-hour stimulation, collected from a patient who received antiretroviral therapy. The receptor set was obtained from an adult man with HIV who was CMV-seropositive.

The chain has TRBV10-2 and TRBJ2-7; 8 nucleotides align to TRBD1. This CDR3 comprises 15 residues. The germline V gene has CDR1 WSHSY and CDR2 SAAADI. Unmatched junction bases numbered 5, after V lost 4 bases and J lost 0 bases. The CDR3 coding sequence is TGCGCCAGCAGTGGGGTGACAGGGGTCTCCTACGAGCAGTACTTC. Residues: CASSGVTGVSYEQYF.

The chain employs TRBV30 and TRBJ2-7, with TRBD1 as a possible D gene (6 bases). The ends were cut back, 2 bases at V and 1 base at J, with 9 bases in the middle. CDR3 size: 13 residues. CDR1 and CDR2 (germline): GTSNPN, SVGIG (reference sequence). CDR3 region: CAWSTGNSYEQYF. DNA for the CDR3: TGTGCCTGGAGTACAGGGAATTCCTACGAGCAGTACTTC.

The chain combines TRBV9 with TRBJ2-5; no clear D. The germline CDR1 and CDR2 sequences are SGDLS and YYNGEE. The V end was cut by 4 bases, the J end by 2 bases, with 12 bases between. The CDR3 has 14 amino acids. CDR3 DNA: TGTGCCAGCAGCCACTCCGGAGTACAAGAGACCCAGTACTTC. Amino acid sequence: CASSHSGVQETQYF. The entire variable domain, with the rest obtained from reference TRBV9 and TRBJ2-5, is as follows: DSGVTQTPKHLITATGQRVTLRCSPRSGDLSVYWYQQSLDQGLQFLIQYYNGEERAKGNILERFSAQQFPDLHSELNLSSLELGDSALYFCASSHSGVQETQYFGPGTRLLVL.

This clone was detected only a few times. The chain carries TRBV18 and TRBJ1-5; D is perhaps TRBD1 (6 bases). Trimming stripped 1 base from V and 11 bases from J, with 24 bases between. Per germline, CDR1 KGHSH and CDR2 LQKENI. The CDR3 sequence is 17 residues long. CDR3 sequence (DNA): TGTGCCAGCTCACCACGACGGGACACGGCTGGGCAATCGGCCCAGCATTTT. Amino acid sequence: CASSPRRDTAGQSAQHF.

The chain joins TRBV25-1 to TRBJ1-5; TRBD1 is a possible D gene (6 bases). This CDR3 has 16 amino acids. Germline CDR1 MGHDK, CDR2 SYGVNS. With 4 bases removed from V and 4 bases from J, the gap between germline ends came to 17 bases. CDR3 in DNA: TGTGCCAGCAGTGCCTCCGACAGGATCCTAAATCAGCCCCAGCATTTT. This codes for CASSASDRILNQPQHF. Full variable domain (outside the CDR3, taken from reference TRBV25-1 and TRBJ1-5): EADIYQTPRYLVIGTGKKITLECSQTMGHDKMYWYQQDPGMELHLIHYSYGVNSTEKGDLSSESTVSRIRTEHFPLTLESARPSHTSQYLCASSASDRILNQPQHFGDGTRLSIL.

The table lists this clone with a count of one. The chain couples TRBV5-4 to TRBJ2-5, with TRBD2 matching 9 bases. The V gene's germline CDR1 is SGHNT and CDR2 YYREEE (reference sequence). Losses at the gene ends were 3 bases for V and 0 bases for J; bases not matched to a gene: 6. CDR3 length equals 16 residues. CDR3 in amino acids: CASSYLAGVYQETQYF. As DNA, the CDR3 is TGTGCCAGCAGCTACTTAGCGGGAGTATACCAAGAGACCCAGTACTTC.

This chain connects TRBV19 to TRBJ2-2, with a possible D match to TRBD1 (6 bases). V shed 7 bases and J shed 2 bases, with 14 bases lying between them. This CDR3 has 15 amino acids. Germline V gene sequence: CDR1 LNHDA, CDR2 SQIVND (reference sequence). This chain's CDR3 is CASTIRDTNTGELFF. As DNA, the CDR3 is TGTGCCAGTACTATCCGGGACACAAACACCGGGGAGCTGTTTTTT.

J is TRBJ1-5 and V is TRBV24-1; no clear D gene. There are 14 residues in the CDR3. Germline loops: CDR1 KGHDR, CDR2 SFDVKD. V dropped 4 bases and J dropped 9 bases, with 15 bases sitting between them. CDR3 loop: CATSEGLLAWPQHF. DNA of the CDR3: TGTGCCACCAGTGAAGGACTGCTAGCGTGGCCCCAGCATTTT.

This rearrangement joins TRBV27 to TRBJ2-2; TRBD1 might be the D (5 bases). CDR3 length equals 15 residues. Germline V CDR1 and CDR2: MNHEY, SMNVEV (reference sequence). V dropped 4 bases and J dropped 1 base, with 10 bases sitting between them. In nucleotides, the CDR3 is TGTGCCAGCAGTTCTGGACACTTGAACACCGGGGAGCTGTTTTTT. Protein sequence: CASSSGHLNTGELFF.

The CDR3 region is CASSPVYATNEKLFF. CDR3 DNA: TGTGCCAGCTCACCCGTATATGCAACTAATGAAAAACTGTTTTTT. The chain joins TRBV27 to TRBJ1-4; D is ambiguous. The CDR3 runs 15 residues. CDR1 is MNHEY, CDR2 SMNVEV, per germline (reference sequence). With 8 bases removed from V and 0 bases from J, the gap between germline ends came to 13 bases. Using reference TRBV27 and TRBJ1-4 for the parts outside the CDR3, the full variable domain is EAQVTQNPRYLITVTGKKLTVTCSQNMNHEYMSWYRQDPGLGLRQIYYSMNVEVTDKGDVPEGYKVSRKEKRNFPLILESPSPNQTSLYFCASSPVYATNEKLFFGSGTQLSVL.

The V call is TRBV30, the J call TRBJ2-7; possible D gene TRBD2, 5 bases. The CDR3 is made up of 14 amino acids. The V gene lost 2 bases and the J gene lost 3 bases, with 14 bases spanning the gap. Germline V gene data show CDR1 as GTSNPN and CDR2 as SVGIG (reference sequence). CDR3 nucleotide sequence: TGTGCCTGGAGTTTAGGTGGCGGGTACTACGAGCAGTACTTC. Its protein is CAWSLGGGYYEQYF.

The chain carries TRBV15 and TRBJ1-6; 9 nucleotides align to TRBD1. Germline V gives CDR1 LNHNV, CDR2 YYDKDF (reference sequence). This CDR3 is 15 amino acids long. Trimming removed 3 bases from V and 7 bases from J; junction bases left unmatched: 4. As DNA, the CDR3 is TGTGCCACCAGCAGCGCCGGGACAGGGAATTCACCCCTCCACTTT. The encoded protein is CATSSAGTGNSPLHF.

The gene calls are TRBV19 and TRBJ1-3, with 8 bases that match TRBD1. CDR3 length equals 15 residues. Losses at the gene ends were 9 bases for V and 0 bases for J; bases not matched to a gene: 7. Germline V gives CDR1 LNHDA, CDR2 SQIVND (reference sequence). The chain's CDR3 is CASRQGPGSGNTIYF. CDR3 bases: TGTGCCAGCAGACAGGGGCCTGGCTCTGGAAACACCATATATTTT. The whole variable domain, remainder taken from reference TRBV19 and TRBJ1-3, is DGGITQSPKYLFRKEGQNVTLSCEQNLNHDAMYWYRQDPGQGLRLIYYSQIVNDFQKGDIAEGYSVSREKKESFPLTVTSAQKNPTAFYLCASRQGPGSGNTIYFGEGSWLTVV.

V gene TRBV6-1 combines with J gene TRBJ2-3; D not resolved. Trimming left V 0 bases short and J 2 bases short, with 3 bases between. The germline V gene has CDR1 MNHNS and CDR2 SASEGT. The CDR3 totals 13 residues. As DNA, the CDR3 is TGTGCCAGCAGTGAAGCACTCACAGATACGCAGTATTTT. This translates into CASSEALTDTQYF.

The V and J genes are TRBV12-3 or TRBV12-4 and TRBJ1-1; D might be TRBD1 (6 bases). Trimming removed 5 bases from V and 10 bases from J, with 11 bases in between. This CDR3 spans 11 amino acids. The CDR3 bases are TGTGCCAGCAGTCCCGGGGGGGCAGCTTTCTTT. Its protein is CASSPGGAAFF.

This clone has only a few counts. The V gene is TRBV6-1, the J gene TRBJ2-2; no reliable D call. This CDR3 is 15 amino acids long. Germline-derived CDR1 and CDR2 are MNHNS and SASEGT. Trimming removed 3 bases at V and 5 bases at J, with 13 bases between. The CDR3 sequence: CASSEGSGRTGELFF. The DNA of the CDR3 is TGTGCCAGCAGTGAGGGGTCCGGGCGGACCGGGGAGCTGTTTTTT.

This chain links TRBV27 with TRBJ2-3, with 9 bases matching TRBD2. This CDR3 has 16 residues. Germline V gives CDR1 MNHEY, CDR2 SMNVEV (reference sequence). V was pared by 5 bases and J by 0 bases, with 6 bases of the junction left unmatched. The CDR3 protein is CASSPGTSTSTDTQYF. DNA of the CDR3: TGTGCCAGCAGTCCTGGGACTAGCACTAGCACAGATACGCAGTATTTT.

The chain links TRBV4-3 to TRBJ2-2, with D perhaps TRBD2 (6 bases). The germline gives CDR1 LGHNA, CDR2 YSLEER. The germline V and J ends were trimmed by 0 bases and 6 bases, with 11 bases remaining between them. This CDR3 contains 15 residues. CDR3 sequence reads: CASSQETPGAGELFF. Written as DNA, the CDR3 is TGCGCCAGCAGCCAAGAGACGCCGGGGGCCGGGGAGCTGTTTTTT.

V gene TRBV19 combines with J gene TRBJ1-5; D is uncertain. The CDR3 consists of 13 residues. Germline CDR1 reads LNHDA; CDR2 reads SQIVND (reference sequence). Deletions cut 4 bases from V and 6 bases from J, with 10 bases between. In nucleotides, the CDR3 is TGTGCCAGTAGTAAACTCGACGCTCAGCCCCAGCATTTT. It encodes CASSKLDAQPQHF.

The genes are TRBV6-5 and TRBJ2-2; D is perhaps TRBD1 (5 bases). V lost 6 bases, J lost 5 bases, and 13 bases lay in between. The germline CDR1 and CDR2 sequences are MNHEY and SVGAGI. This CDR3 has 14 amino acids. CDR3 protein: CASSHGHQTGELFF. In nucleotides, the CDR3 is TGTGCCAGCAGCCACGGACACCAGACCGGGGAGCTGTTTTTT.

This chain joins TRBV6-5 and TRBJ1-2; TRBD1 matches at 7 bases. The CDR3 has 14 residues. In germline, CDR1 is MNHEY, CDR2 SVGAGI. Losses at the gene ends were 9 bases for V and 8 bases for J; bases not matched to a gene: 15. The CDR3, as DNA: TGTGCCAGTATGAACCCTTTGACAGGGTCCGGCTACACCTTC. It yields the protein CASMNPLTGSGYTF.

The J gene is TRBJ1-1, the V gene TRBV2; D might be TRBD1 (5 bases). The CDR3 has 13 residues. V lost 4 bases and J 6 bases, leaving 12 bases between the germline ends. The germline V gene encodes CDR1 SNHLY and CDR2 FYNNEI. DNA for the CDR3: TGTGCCAGCAGTGGGGGACGGAGCGCTGAAGCTTTCTTT. Protein: CASSGGRSAEAFF. The full variable domain, completed using reference TRBV2 and TRBJ1-1, is EPEVTQTPSHQVTQMGQEVILRCVPISNHLYFYWYRQILGQKVEFLVSFYNNEISEKSEIFDDQFSVERPDGSNFTLKIRSTKLEDSAMYFCASSGGRSAEAFFGQGTRLTVV.

The gene calls are TRBV3-1 (or the pseudogene TRBV3-2) and TRBJ2-1, with TRBD1 matching over 10 bases. Germline assignment: CDR1 LGHDT and CDR2 YNNKEL (reference sequence). The CDR3 runs to 16 residues. V gave up 6 bases and J gave up 0 bases; unmatched junction bases: 5. The CDR3 region has the DNA TGTGCCAGCAGGACAGGGGGCGGGGGCTCCTACAATGAGCAGTTCTTC. Translating it yields CASRTGGGGSYNEQFF.

The chain employs TRBV11-2 and TRBJ1-6, with unresolved D. CDR1 is SGHAT and CDR2 is FQNNGV in the germline V gene. V lost 5 bases and J lost 5, with 10 bases in between. This CDR3 is built from 14 residues. The CDR3 here is CASSDGRNNSPLHF. The CDR3 DNA reads TGTGCCAGCAGCGACGGACGGAATAATTCACCCCTCCACTTT.

The chain uses TRBV7-8 and TRBJ2-1; the D gene is possibly TRBD2 (6 bases). Germline assignment: CDR1 SGHVS and CDR2 FQNEAQ. The CDR3 length is 16 residues. Trimming removed 5 bases at V and 6 bases at J, with 20 bases between. CDR3 coding DNA: TGTGCCAGCAGCGACCGCGGGACCGGTGAAATCAATGAGCAGTTCTTC. Its translation is CASSDRGTGEINEQFF.

This chain uses TRBV19 with TRBJ2-7; the match to TRBD2 covers 12 bases. V was pared by 7 bases and J by 7 bases, with 8 bases of the junction left unmatched. CDR1 and CDR2 (germline): LNHDA, SQIVND (reference sequence). This CDR3 contains 14 residues. CDR3 sequence reads: CASTARGLAGEQYF. In DNA form, the CDR3 reads TGTGCCAGTACCGCCCGGGGACTAGCGGGTGAGCAGTACTTC.

In its sample, this clone was seen a few times. The chain is built from TRBV6-1 and TRBJ2-1; 8 nucleotides align to TRBD1. The CDR3 is made up of 14 amino acids. Germline lookup yields CDR1 MNHNS and CDR2 SASEGT. The ends lost 3 bases at V and 7 bases at J; junction bases unmatched: 5. In DNA form, the CDR3 reads TGTGCCAGCAGTGAGACGGACAGGGTGAATGAGCAGTTCTTC. Its translation is CASSETDRVNEQFF.

This chain's CDR3 is CASSFAAGLAGFQETQYF. CDR3 nucleotides: TGTGCCAGTAGTTTCGCCGCGGGACTAGCGGGATTCCAAGAGACCCAGTACTTC. The gene calls are TRBV19 and TRBJ2-5; 13 bases match TRBD2. CDR3 size: 18 residues. J was trimmed by 1 base and V by 5 bases; bases with no gene match: 10. Germline V gene data show CDR1 as LNHDA and CDR2 as SQIVND (reference sequence).

The chain has TRBV3-1 (or the pseudogene TRBV3-2) and TRBJ1-2, with D possibly TRBD1 on 5 matching bases. Germline V gives CDR1 LGHDT, CDR2 YNNKEL (reference sequence). The ends were cut back, 1 base at V and 8 bases at J, with 17 bases in the middle. CDR3 length equals 15 residues. CDR3 loop: CASSQVTGTATGYTF. The CDR3, as DNA: TGTGCCAGCAGCCAAGTAACGGGGACCGCGACGGGCTACACCTTC.

The chain carries TRBV27 and TRBJ2-2, with 7 bases lining up with TRBD2. J lost 2 bases, V lost 6 bases, and 9 bases had no gene match. Germline-derived CDR1 and CDR2 are MNHEY and SMNVEV (reference sequence). This CDR3 is 16 amino acids long. DNA of the CDR3: TGTGCCAGCAGGTCCCCAAGCGGGATTAACACCGGGGAGCTGTTTTTT. Its protein is CASRSPSGINTGELFF.